This T cell receptor (beta chain) is from a study of vaccination and CD4 T cells after COVID-19 (dated by TCRdb to between 2021 and 2024). Study-level background: Every convalescent patient had a positive nasal swab PCR test for SARS-CoV-2, with mild disease in roughly ten patients and severe disease in one. Participants got two doses of the Pfizer-BioNTech BNT162b2 vaccine (n=8) or two doses of the Moderna mRNA-1273 vaccine (n=2). Control cultures used a CEFX viral epitope pool as positive control, an HIV-1 Nef peptide pool as negative control, or no peptide. In the convalescent cohort there were six males and four females, among whom were two Hispanic individuals, seven Caucasians, two Asians and one multiracial person. The cultures were stimulated with overlapping spike peptide pools from SARS-CoV-2 and from the common cold coronaviruses HCoV-NL63, HCoV-OC43 and HCoV-229E. The time from the second vaccine dose to post-vaccine blood sampling had a median of approximately 72 days and ranged from about 12 to 241 days. Post-COVID blood samples from convalescent patients were collected a median of about 100 days after diagnosis, with a range of 35 to 161 days. In 10 COVID-19 convalescent patients and a handful of infection-naive healthy vaccine recipients, the spike-specific CD4+ TCR repertoire before mRNA vaccination was compared with the repertoire after mRNA vaccination. What the study reported, not specific to this receptor: The number of convalescent patients in the study was relatively small, and the study did not examine early timepoints following natural infection. Among the post-vaccine SARS-CoV-2-reactive clones in convalescent patients, a median approximately 86% showed up only after vaccination, which suggests vaccine-specific priming. Although the median number of SARS-CoV-2-reactive clonotypes went up from roughly 23 after infection to roughly 40 after vaccination, the increase was not significant. Of the vaccine-specific clones in convalescent patients, 304 of 307, or nearly all, reacted only to SARS-CoV-2 spike and did not cross-react with common cold coronaviruses.

Read against the paper, the sample's treatment or condition label means: roughly 10-day PBMC culture with coronavirus spike peptide pools or control peptides (ViraFEST assay). The study used the ViraFEST assay, which expanded antigen-specific T cells with peptide pools and then identified expanded clonotypes by TCR sequencing. The convalescent patients' positive SARS-CoV-2 PCR tests were from March to December 2020, which was before the Alpha, Beta and Delta variants emerged in the United States. Each well held 1.5 million to 2.5 million PBMCs cultured with about 9.8 ug/ml peptide pools in IMDM containing around 4.5% human AB serum and roughly 10 IU/ml IL-2. Half of the culture medium was replaced with fresh IL-2-containing medium on days 3 and 7. After roughly 11 days of culture, CD4+ T cells were isolated by negative selection with the EasySep CD4+ T cell isolation kit. PBMCs were separated from whole blood using Ficoll-Paque Plus gradient centrifugation and then either used fresh or cryopreserved at -140C. Triplicate wells were generally used for each culture condition.

The CDR1 and CDR2 encoded by the germline V gene (reference sequence) are DFQATT and SNEGSKA. Including the terminal cysteine and phenylalanine, the CDR3 comprises 15 residues. Left in the record is the CDR3 DNA by itself, 45 bases read in frame from the first base. Trimming removed 5 bases from V and 6 bases from J; the gene matches leave 10 bases unexplained. Preparation of the library involved PCR. At the Johns Hopkins FTIC core, DNA from the cultured CD4+ T cells underwent TCR sequencing with the Oncomine TCR Beta short-read assay. Genomic DNA was extracted from the cultured CD4+ T cells with the QIAamp micro DNA kit. Oncomine TCR Beta libraries from cultured CD4+ T cells were pooled using unique dual indexes and sequenced on an Illumina iSeq 100. In the original analysis: Non-productive sequences were removed, and CDR3s that did not start with C, did not end with F or W, or were shorter than 7 amino acids were discarded. Antigen-specific clonotypes were identified using the MANAFEST web application through comparison of peptide-stimulated wells with reference and other culture wells. Positive clones required FDR below 0.05, an odds ratio above 5, and productive frequency above 0.1% in at least two of three replicate wells. A clonotype was classed as cross-reactive if the clonotype showed significant expansion both in SARS-CoV-2 spike wells and in at least one common cold coronavirus spike condition. CDR3 homology was assessed with Levenshtein distances (stringdist) and unrooted phylogenetic trees (ape) in R version 3.6.1. TCRdb reworked the public reads: Q25 trimming with fastp, MiXCR clone assembly, productive beta chains retained. Rows with one shared CDR3 protein collapse into an entry with the most common genes and DNA. The V and J calls come from TCRdb's annotation, not from the publication. The sample profile shows 15,000 or so distinct CDR3 sequences; roughly 60% of them were found once. In total, the top ten clones hold less than 8% of the sample.

Note on this clonotype: Its binding antigen is unknown. Nothing much larger sits one base from this clone, and base qualities are not available.

This clonotype originated in a human donor who had recovered from COVID-19. The V gene is TRBV20-1 and the J gene is TRBJ2-7, and 13 bases in between align with TRBD2. Sequencing was done on a sample of CD4+ T cells from blood, cultured in vitro. The nucleotides are TGCAGTGCTTCCGGGACTAGCGGGACGTACTCCGAGCAGTACTTC. Translated, it reads CSASGTSGTYSEQYF.